The rows below give T cell receptor beta chains drawn from one sample of a study of T-cell reconstitution after alpha-beta-depleted transplantation in children. Using its own MiXCR run on the PCR reads, TCRdb lists one record per CDR3 protein. The top ten clones hold about 12% of a sample with around 180,000 distinct CDR3 sequences, around 10% of them seen once. This material consisted of PBMCs, taken before TCRalphabeta/CD19-depleted stem cell transplant. Receptors were obtained from a boy under 10 years old with acute myeloid leukemia, due to receive a stem cell transplant. Each CDR3 is given with its conserved first and last residue. Fields, in order: V gene, D gene, J gene, CDR3 protein. D genes are given only for firm matches.

TRBV3-1,NA,TRBJ1-1,CASSQTWANTEAFF
TRBV9,TRBD1,TRBJ1-2,CASSTGQGADYGYTF
TRBV5-1,TRBD1,TRBJ1-2,CASSQGQSGGYTF
TRBV6-2/TRBV6-3,NA,TRBJ1-5,CASSYREGNQPQHF
TRBV15,NA,TRBJ2-3,CATSRGTESTDTQYF
TRBV27,NA,TRBJ2-7,CASSPAWVYEQYF
TRBV12-3/TRBV12-4,NA,TRBJ2-7,CASSYLGGDEQYF
TRBV5-1,TRBD1,TRBJ1-1,CASTTQGSEAFF
TRBV28,NA,TRBJ2-3,CASSSSLGVTDTQYF
TRBV28,NA,TRBJ2-7,CASIQGYEQYF